These 10 T cell receptor beta chains originate from one sample sequenced in a study of blood T cell repertoires in COVID-19. The assay was immunoSEQ multiplex PCR, and TCRdb's table has in-frame clones only and misses some. The profile shows some 290,000 clones, less than 90% of them singletons. The sample comprised peripheral blood. The source of these receptors is a young woman with COVID-19, enrolled during active disease.

Only one count was recorded for this clone. This rearrangement joins TRBV3-1 (or the pseudogene TRBV3-2) to TRBJ2-5; 7 bases map to TRBD2. Germline CDR1 LGHDT, CDR2 YNNKEL (reference sequence). The junction had 5 bases not matched to a gene; V was cut back by 4 bases and J by 3 bases. This CDR3 spans 14 amino acids. CDR3 region: CASSPGTTKETQYF. DNA for the CDR3: TGTGCCAGCAGCCCCGGGACTACGAAAGAGACCCAGTACTTC.

The chain employs TRBV27 and TRBJ2-1; 7 positions agree with TRBD2. J lost 0 bases, V lost 5 bases, and 4 bases had no gene match. This CDR3 has 15 residues. Germline lookup yields CDR1 MNHEY and CDR2 SMNVEV (reference sequence). CDR3 region: CASSHGGSSYNEQFF. DNA of the CDR3: TGTGCCAGCAGTCACGGGGGGAGCTCCTACAATGAGCAGTTCTTC.

V and J are TRBV30 and TRBJ1-2; D possibly corresponds to TRBD1 (6 bases). Germline values: CDR1 GTSNPN, CDR2 SVGIG (reference sequence). V shed 6 bases and J shed 4 bases, with 15 bases lying between them. The CDR3 has 13 residues. In DNA form, the CDR3 reads TGTGCCTGCCCACAGGGCGTCGCCTATGGCTACACCTTC. As protein: CACPQGVAYGYTF.

This clone was seen just once. The chain has TRBV27 and TRBJ1-6, with a weak D call TRBD1 (6 bases). The germline CDR1 and CDR2 sequences are MNHEY and SMNVEV (reference sequence). The CDR3 totals 16 residues. Trimming stripped 8 bases from V and 1 base from J, with 15 bases between. CDR3 nucleotide sequence: TGTGCCAGCGGACCAGGGGTGTCATCCTATAATTCACCCCTCCACTTT. Translation gives CASGPGVSSYNSPLHF.

The gene calls are TRBV27 and TRBJ2-2; D is possibly TRBD1 (5 bases). The ends were cut back, 4 bases at V and 7 bases at J, with 7 bases in the middle. Germline V gene lookup returns CDR1 MNHEY and CDR2 SMNVEV (reference sequence). The CDR3 sequence is 12 residues long. The CDR3 sequence: CASSWGSGELFF. The DNA for the CDR3 is TGTGCCAGCAGTTGGGGCAGCGGGGAGCTGTTTTTT.

The gene calls are TRBV13 and TRBJ1-6, with 9 nucleotides matching TRBD1. Germline assignment: CDR1 PRHDT and CDR2 FYEKMQ (reference sequence). Germline trimming cut 8 bases from V and 10 bases from J; bases unmatched to any gene: 12. The length of the CDR3 is 15 residues. CDR3 residues: CASQGGTGRNSPLHF. CDR3 in DNA: TGTGCCAGCCAAGGCGGGACAGGGAGAAACTCACCCCTCCACTTT. The variable domain in full, completed from reference TRBV13 and TRBJ1-6, reads AAGVIQSPRHLIKEKRETATLKCYPIPRHDTVYWYQQGPGQDPQFLISFYEKMQSDKGSIPDRFSAQQFSDYHSELNMSSLELGDSALYFCASQGGTGRNSPLHFGNGTRLTVT.

The J gene is TRBJ2-1, the V gene TRBV15; 8 bases map to TRBD2. J lost 4 bases, V lost 4 bases, and 9 bases had no gene match. Germline V gives CDR1 LNHNV, CDR2 YYDKDF (reference sequence). The CDR3 covers 16 residues. The CDR3 DNA reads as TGTGCCACCAGCACGGTAGTAGCGGGGTCATACAATGAGCAGTTCTTC. Its protein product is CATSTVVAGSYNEQFF. Using reference TRBV15 and TRBJ2-1 for the parts outside the CDR3, the full variable domain is DAMVIQNPRYQVTQFGKPVTLSCSQTLNHNVMYWYQQKSSQAPKLLFHYYDKDFNNEADTPDNFQSRRPNTSFCFLDIRSPGLGDTAMYLCATSTVVAGSYNEQFFGPGTRLTVL.

The sample holds a few counts of this clone. The chain links TRBV11-3 to TRBJ2-7; 8 bases align to TRBD1. The V segment lost 5 bases and the J segment 3 bases; nucleotides outside the gene matches: 9. This CDR3 has 15 residues. Germline V gene data show CDR1 as SGHNT and CDR2 as YENEEA. The CDR3 sequence is CASSRGTGTSYEQYF. CDR3 DNA: TGTGCCAGCAGCCGGGGGACAGGAACGAGCTACGAGCAGTACTTC. Combining the CDR3 with reference TRBV11-3 and TRBJ2-7 gives the whole variable domain EAGVVQSPRYKIIEKKQPVAFWCNPISGHNTLYWYLQNLGQGPELLIRYENEEAVDDSQLPKDRFSAERLKGVDSTLKIQPAELGDSAVYLCASSRGTGTSYEQYFGPGTRLTVT.

This chain uses TRBV4-1 with TRBJ2-5; possible D gene TRBD2, 5 bases. CDR1 is MGHRA and CDR2 is YSYEKL in the germline V gene. The V end lost 2 bases, the J end lost 5 bases, and 15 bases lay between the germline ends. The CDR3 extends over 15 amino acids. The CDR3 protein is CASSQTWSGGETQYF. The CDR3 DNA reads as TGCGCCAGCAGCCAAACATGGAGTGGCGGGGAGACCCAGTACTTC.

The chain recombines TRBV12-5 with TRBJ1-6; 7 bases line up with TRBD1. The V gene end was trimmed by 1 base and the J gene end by 10 bases; junction bases not matched to a gene: 10. This CDR3 comprises 16 residues. Germline V gives CDR1 LGHNT, CDR2 FRNRAP. The CDR3 reads CASGLAPQGMGSPLHF. The CDR3 DNA sequence: TGTGCTAGTGGTTTGGCCCCACAGGGGATGGGGTCACCCCTCCACTTT.